The T cell receptor beta chain described here comes from a study of cytomegalovirus exposure and HLA in healthy donors (dated by TCRdb to between 2016 and 2019). For the wider study: An earlier analysis of about 560 of the donors reported 276 Gb of sequence data and around 110 million unique TCR beta sequences obtained from about 180 million T cells. In a later analysis, previously published TCR beta repertoires from 550 to 750 donors were re-analyzed and high-resolution HLA genotyping was added so that TCR occurrence patterns could be studied. About 300 gigabases of sequencing data and approximately 92 million unique TCR sequences made up an early release that covered about 640 HLA-typed donors. Rather than using new phenotypic data, the later analysis identified candidate immune exposures from TCR beta sequences and from how often those sequences occurred across donors. Alongside the repertoire data, information on donor age, sex, ethnicity and CMV serostatus was compiled. The genetic ancestry cluster associated with self-reported Caucasian donors included over 65% of the 398 genotyped donors. Four to six DR-DQ haplotypes were handled as single units for association and clustering, since linkage in the cohort was strong. In an earlier analysis of roughly 540 of the donors, high-throughput TCR beta sequencing was used to judge whether each TCR beta V gene segment behaved as functional or pseudogenic. A later genetic analysis used genome-wide SNP genotypes for about 65% of the roughly 670 donors, treating that subset as a discovery cohort. A separate validation cohort of roughly 130 different subjects was used in addition to the approximately 700-subject first cohort. The study was designed to test whether signatures of past pathogen exposure could be identified by cataloging public T cell receptors. The study combined high-throughput TCR immunosequencing, statistical association of individual TCRs with disease status, and machine learning to predict cytomegalovirus infection status. Every discovery cohort repertoire had been produced on one sequencing platform. Among about 370 genotyped donors of the cohort, an average of around 240,000 unique TCR beta nucleotide sequences was sequenced per donor, of which about 18% were non-productive. Using immunosequencing, the study profiled T cell repertoires from fewer than 700 subjects and related those repertoires to cytomegalovirus serostatus. Typing coverage differed by locus: A, B, C, DRB1 and DQB1 were typed in roughly 620-630 donors, DQA1 in approximately 520, DPA1 in over 600, and DPB1 in roughly 450. Both class I and class II loci were covered by HLA typing, at four-digit resolution.

About this clone: The antigen it recognizes is unknown. Per-base quality was not reported, and no clone a single base away is much larger than it.

The cohort consisted of approximately 670 healthy bone marrow donors. Cohort members were all nominally healthy when sampled, although unrecorded immune exposures were likely present. The donor tested CMV seropositive and was one of the 289 seropositive cohort members. A peripheral blood sample was collected from each donor, and TCR beta sequencing was performed on peripheral blood mononuclear cells. The Qiagen DNeasy Blood Extraction Kit was used to extract genomic DNA from the blood cell samples. Library generation was performed with the immunoSEQ multiplex PCR assay. The multiplex PCR relied on a mix of 60 forward primers for TCR Vbeta segments and 13 reverse primers for TCR Jbeta segments. Amplification of the CDR3 region of rearranged TCR beta genes was performed with a multiplex PCR assay on genomic DNA. The Illumina HiSeq System was used to sequence the amplified TCR beta libraries as 87-base-pair reads. In the source study's methods: In a later analysis, tens of millions of unique TCR beta chains were counted across the roughly 610 repertoires, and approximately 11 million of these chains were shared by at least two donors. Raw reads were error-corrected and collapsed into unique sequences with a nearest-neighbor algorithm that merged closely related sequences to remove PCR and sequencing errors. To assign V, D and J gene segments, CDR3 sequences were aligned to IMGT reference sequences. Each retained sequence needed at least a six-nucleotide match to both a V gene segment and a J gene segment. Rearrangements were classified as productive when the CDR3 lacked stop codons and remained in frame with V and J, and all other rearrangements were classified as non-productive. CDR3 was defined according to IMGT convention as the region running from the second conserved V-encoded cysteine to the conserved J-encoded phenylalanine. Sequences without an unambiguous match to a single V gene segment were excluded from the earlier analysis of approximately 560 of the donors. An earlier analysis of 587 of the donors classified V segments as functional when productive rearrangements were above 56.7% and as segregating when the standard deviation between donors was above 5%. To diagnose cytomegalovirus status from the catalog of TCR beta chain sequences, a statistical classification framework was built. In a later analysis, V and J genes were assigned by comparing TCR nucleotide sequences against IMGT/GENE-DB human TR gene sequences. In a later analysis, CDR3 sequences and most-parsimonious VDJ recombination scenarios were assigned using the TCRdist pipeline. In a later analysis, each TCR beta chain was defined by its CDR3 amino acid sequence together with its V-gene family, and reads without a unique V-gene family were excluded. To address suspected cross-contamination and a sequencing artifact, a later analysis removed roughly 580 highly shared, low-generation-probability nucleotide sequences. In a later analysis, a clonal expansion index for each public chain was calculated from normalized within-repertoire ranks of inferred template counts. A later analysis computed generation probabilities with a VDJ recombination model fitted to out-of-frame rearrangements, and checked the results against IGoR. A later analysis scored TCR-TCR, TCR-HLA and TCR-CMV co-occurrence with hypergeometric tests, applying a repertoire-size bias correction to TCR pairs. A later analysis estimated false discovery rates by permuting HLA or CMV assignments 20 times. In a later analysis, co-occurring TCRs were grouped using DBSCAN, and TCRdist sequence similarity was added for clustering within HLA-allele-positive subsets. Co-occurrence clustering excluded repertoires with fewer than 30,000 or more than 120,000 public chains, plus five with anomalous nucleotide sharing. TCRdb retrieved this table from immuneACCESS and kept in-frame rearrangements only. Not all clones are present; in checked studies, unresolved V genes account for under half, and no reason is known for the remainder. The V and J calls and clone size come from that table; D and trimming were worked out from the DNA. Counted in this sample were 150,000 to 200,000 clones; 65% to 85% of them appeared once. The ten largest account for 1.3% to 1.5% of the sample.

CDR1 and CDR2 were assigned from the germline V gene (reference sequence) as MNHEY and SMNVEV. V lost 4 bases and J lost 4 bases; the stretch between them is 7 bases long. The CDR3 starts with the cysteine, ends with the phenylalanine, and has 12 residues. Only CDR3 DNA remains: 36 bases, in frame from the first base. Summary of the overall study and its limitations: Correlated functional status among segregating V segments might reflect linkage disequilibrium, but an unknown experimental factor could not be ruled out. A later analysis reported that several top co-occurrence clusters appeared linked to parvovirus B19, influenza, CMV and Epstein-Barr virus. For the cohort, immune exposure information was limited to CMV serostatus. Roughly uniform sequencing depth across donors was assumed in presence/absence analyses, although this assumption may not hold. Some IMGT-functional V segments, including TRBV6-2 and TRBV6-3, could not be distinguished by the 87-base-pair reads and were therefore excluded. A later analysis found that most CMV-associated TCR beta chains appeared HLA-restricted, with HLA associations seemingly driven largely by CMV exposure. The classifier was reported to diagnose cytomegalovirus status with high specificity and sensitivity in both the original cohort and the validation cohort. A further reported finding was that TCR beta sequences accurately predicted the HLA-A and HLA-B alleles for most subjects in the first cohort. An earlier analysis of 587 of the donors showed that most TCR beta V segments appeared in productive rearrangements either about 90% or about 30% of the time, which broadly matched IMGT annotations. According to a later genetic analysis, donors in an Asian-associated ancestry cluster had fewer N-insertions in productive TCRs than the roughly 670-donor mean. An association between a missense DCLRE1C variant and V-gene and J-gene trimming of TCR beta chains was found in a later genetic analysis and replicated in an independent cohort. The authors suggested that the approach could potentially be extended to other disease states and immunological phenotypes. Because counts were too low, about 18 rarely observed V segments, including chromosome 9 orphons, were excluded from the earlier analysis of around 590 of the donors. Most TCR sequences were observed very rarely across donors, whereas some public TCRs were present in many individuals. In a later analysis, the rate of TCR association differed among HLA loci, with DRB1 alleles having the most associated TCRs and HLA-C alleles having the fewest. Only TCR beta chains were sequenced in this cohort, and the absence of alpha or paired-chain data limited detectable features. A later analysis associated 16,951 TCR beta sequences with specific HLA alleles at a false discovery rate of 0.05. When HLA alleles, especially DR and DQ, strongly co-occurred, TCR associations were difficult to assign to individual alleles. Because some donors lacked HLA typing at each locus, the association tests relied only on the typed subset. A later analysis found that HLA-associated TCR beta chains were more clonally expanded and had lower generation probabilities than equally common non-associated chains. The sequencing pipeline was judged likely to have produced a cluster of highly shared sequence variants as a technical artifact. The study gave a list of around 170 TCR beta chains associated with cytomegalovirus. In vitro tests confirmed that a few of the cytomegalovirus-associated TCR beta chains recognize cytomegalovirus antigens.

The sample was PBMCs. This clonotype was sampled from a girl between 10 and 17 years old in good health and CMV-seropositive. The chain is assembled from TRBV27 and TRBJ1-2; a confident D gene designation cannot be given. The CDR3 reads as follows: CASSSAGYGYTF. The sequence in DNA is TGTGCCAGCAGTTCGGCAGGCTATGGCTACACCTTC.